A single sample is the source of the 23 T cell receptor beta chains below, sequenced in a study of a mutant IDH1 vaccine in newly diagnosed glioma. Described time point: week 35, safety follow-up. Doses comprised 300 ug of mutant IDH1 20-mer peptide each, plus topical imiquimod. Antigen specificity for these receptors is unknown. Assay used: immunoSEQ multiplex PCR; TCRdb lists only in-frame clones, some missing. Of 35,000 to 50,000 clones in the sample, approximately 83% were seen once. Sequencing used PBMCs, obtained from a glioma patient whose treatment included an IDH1 peptide vaccine. The receptor set was obtained from a woman between 50 and 59 years old with glioma.

This clone appeared a single time. For the CDR3, the DNA is TGTGCCAGCAGCGGACAGGGGGCTAGTGGCTACACCTTC. Amino acid sequence: CASSGQGASGYTF. The chain recombines TRBV9 with TRBJ1-2; 10 bases are shared with TRBD1. In germline, CDR1 is SGDLS, CDR2 YYNGEE. There are 13 residues in the CDR3. Trimming cost V 3 bases and J 7 bases; bases outside gene matches: 3.

This chain uses TRBV13 with TRBJ2-3; D unresolved. This CDR3 contains 13 residues. Trimming took off 1 base at V and 1 base at J, with 3 bases between the two ends. Per the germline V gene, CDR1 is PRHDT and CDR2 is FYEKMQ (reference sequence). DNA for the CDR3: TGTGCCAGCAGCTTAGTTGGCACAGATACGCAGTATTTT. Encoded protein: CASSLVGTDTQYF.

The chain couples TRBV6-5 to TRBJ2-7, with D perhaps matching TRBD2 (5 bases). The CDR3 consists of 13 residues. V was clipped by 2 bases and J by 3 bases, with 8 bases between them. Germline V gene lookup returns CDR1 MNHEY and CDR2 SVGAGI. The CDR3 is CASSYKGDYEQYF. The CDR3 DNA reads as TGTGCCAGCAGTTACAAGGGAGACTACGAGCAGTACTTC.

The CDR3, as DNA: TGCGCCAGCAGCCAAGATTTGCGCCAGCGAGCTTTCTTT. Its protein product is CASSQDLRQRAFF. The chain recombines TRBV4-3 with TRBJ1-1; D is uncertain. CDR3 length: 13 amino acids. In germline, CDR1 is LGHNA, CDR2 YSLEER. The V and J ends lost 0 bases and 10 bases respectively, with 12 bases between them.

V usage is TRBV7-9 and J usage is TRBJ1-2, with D perhaps matching TRBD1 (6 bases). This CDR3 is 15 amino acids long. V lost 3 bases, J lost 3 bases, and 14 bases lay in between. CDR1 and CDR2 from the germline V gene are SEHNR and FQNEAQ (reference sequence). CDR3 residues: CASSFWGRNDYGYTF. DNA of the CDR3: TGTGCCAGCAGCTTCTGGGGGCGGAACGACTATGGCTACACCTTC.

This clone appeared a few times. The J gene is TRBJ2-7, the V gene TRBV5-4; either TRBD1 or TRBD2 may supply D (5 bases each). Germline lookup yields CDR1 SGHNT and CDR2 YYREEE (reference sequence). This CDR3 spans 15 amino acids. Trimming took off 2 bases at V and 1 base at J, with 13 bases between the two ends. CDR3 region: CASSFPGTKSYEQYF. The CDR3 nucleotides read TGTGCCAGCAGCTTTCCAGGGACCAAGTCCTACGAGCAGTACTTC.

This clone was picked up one time. The CDR3 spells CSVEDGSGGAYEQYF. CDR3 sequence (DNA): TGCAGCGTTGAAGATGGTAGCGGGGGGGCCTACGAGCAGTACTTC. The chain carries TRBV29-1 and TRBJ2-7; 11 bases map to TRBD2. J gave up 2 bases and V 0 bases, and 3 bases lay outside the gene matches. The CDR3 has 15 amino acids. CDR1 is SQVTM and CDR2 is ANQGSEA in the germline V gene.

The chain has TRBV27 and TRBJ2-6; 9 bases are shared with TRBD1. V was clipped by 5 bases and J by 0 bases; unmatched bases: 5. This CDR3 contains 17 residues. Germline V gene sequence: CDR1 MNHEY, CDR2 SMNVEV (reference sequence). The CDR3, as DNA: TGTGCCAGCAGTCCGGGACAGGGAATCTCTGGGGCCAACGTCCTGACTTTC. Its protein is CASSPGQGISGANVLTF.

The chain employs TRBV6-1 and TRBJ2-5; 8 nucleotides match TRBD2. CDR1 and CDR2 (germline): MNHNS, SASEGT. V gave up 4 bases and J gave up 0 bases; unmatched junction bases: 10. The CDR3 has 17 amino acids. The CDR3 DNA reads as TGTGCCAGCAGTGCGGGAAGCGGGGGAGGGTACCAAGAGACCCAGTACTTC. Protein sequence: CASSAGSGGGYQETQYF.

On this clone itself: This may be a read error, as it is one base from a much larger clone. This rearrangement joins TRBV5-4 to TRBJ2-2; the D is unclear. CDR1 is SGHNT, CDR2 YYREEE, per germline (reference sequence). Between the trimmed V and J ends, which lost 2 bases and 6 bases, there was a span of 2 bases. The CDR3 has 11 residues. CDR3 nucleotides: TGTGCCAGCAGCTTAGCCGGGGAGCTGTTTTTT. This encodes CASSLAGELFF.

Written as DNA, the CDR3 is TGTGCCAGCAGTATCGGGGGGGCCTCGGGTAATGAGCAGTTCTTC. As protein: CASSIGGASGNEQFF. The V and J genes are TRBV28 and TRBJ2-1; 8 bases align to TRBD2. Germline V gives CDR1 MDHEN, CDR2 SYDVKM. J gave up 7 bases and V 5 bases, and 10 bases lay outside the gene matches. The CDR3 is 15 amino acids.

The chain joins TRBV2 to TRBJ2-3, with D perhaps matching TRBD2 (6 bases). V was clipped by 2 bases and J by 2 bases, with 14 bases between them. CDR1 and CDR2 (germline): SNHLY, FYNNEI. This CDR3 contains 16 residues. This CDR3 reads CASSEFGSGYTDTQYF. CDR3 sequence (DNA): TGTGCCAGCAGTGAATTTGGTAGCGGTTACACAGATACGCAGTATTTT.

The chain carries TRBV30 and TRBJ1-2, with D unclear. V lost 0 bases and J 3 bases, leaving 14 bases between the germline ends. This CDR3 contains 15 residues. CDR1 GTSNPN and CDR2 SVGIG come from the germline V gene (reference sequence). This chain's CDR3 is CAWSVFALGHYGYTF. The CDR3, as DNA: TGTGCCTGGAGTGTTTTCGCCCTCGGCCACTATGGCTACACCTTC.

V is TRBV5-1 and J is TRBJ2-7; perhaps TRBD2 as D (5 bases). CDR3 length equals 13 residues. The V end lost 2 bases, the J end lost 0 bases, and 6 bases lay between the germline ends. Per germline, CDR1 SGHRS and CDR2 YFSETQ. The CDR3 DNA is TGCGCCAGCAGCTTCGGGGACTCCTACGAGCAGTACTTC. It yields the protein CASSFGDSYEQYF.

This clone was seen more than once but under ten times. The rearrangement joins TRBV10-3 to TRBJ1-1; possible D gene TRBD1, 5 bases. Trimming shortened V by 0 bases and J by 1 base, and 9 bases separated the two germline ends. The CDR3 length is 15 residues. Germline CDR1 ENHRY, CDR2 SYGVKD. DNA of the CDR3: TGTGCCATCAGTGAGTCGAGGGACCAGAACACTGAAGCTTTCTTT. Translation: CAISESRDQNTEAFF.

This sequence joins TRBV19 and TRBJ2-2; maybe TRBD2 (5 bases). The length of the CDR3 is 15 residues. The germline V gene has CDR1 LNHDA and CDR2 SQIVND (reference sequence). Trimming shortened V by 5 bases and J by 6 bases, and 16 bases separated the two germline ends. The CDR3: CASSPRTGGAGELFF. CDR3 bases: TGTGCCAGTAGTCCAAGGACCGGAGGCGCCGGGGAGCTGTTTTTT. Variable domain in full (rest from reference TRBV19 and TRBJ2-2): DGGITQSPKYLFRKEGQNVTLSCEQNLNHDAMYWYRQDPGQGLRLIYYSQIVNDFQKGDIAEGYSVSREKKESFPLTVTSAQKNPTAFYLCASSPRTGGAGELFFGEGSRLTVL.

The V gene is TRBV6-5, the J gene TRBJ2-7; D may be TRBD2 (5 bases). Per the germline V gene, CDR1 is MNHEY and CDR2 is SVGAGI. V shed 2 bases and J shed 2 bases, with 13 bases lying between them. The CDR3 is 15 amino acids. In DNA, the CDR3 is TGTGCCAGCAGTTACGACGAGGGCGTTACCTACGAGCAGTACTTC. Residues: CASSYDEGVTYEQYF.

This chain joins TRBV7-2 and TRBJ1-5; possibly TRBD1 for D (5 bases). This CDR3 has 17 amino acids. Per the germline V gene, CDR1 is SGHTA and CDR2 is FQGNSA. V lost 3 bases and J lost 1, with 16 bases in between. The CDR3 reads CASSLNRGVGSNQPQHF. DNA of the CDR3: TGTGCCAGCAGCTTGAATCGGGGGGTCGGGAGCAATCAGCCCCAGCATTTT.

This chain connects TRBV18 to TRBJ2-7; possibly TRBD2 for D (6 bases). Germline CDR1 KGHSH, CDR2 LQKENI. The CDR3 is 15 residues long. Trimming took off 3 bases at V and 2 bases at J, with 14 bases between the two ends. The CDR3 DNA follows: TGTGCCAGCTCACCGGCCGGGACTCTTACCTACGAGCAGTACTTC. This codes for CASSPAGTLTYEQYF.

This clone turned up a few times. The chain carries TRBV28 and TRBJ1-1; TRBD1 aligns across 11 bases. Germline CDR1 MDHEN, CDR2 SYDVKM. V was pared by 4 bases and J by 11 bases, with 12 bases of the junction left unmatched. The CDR3 has 15 amino acids. CDR3 nucleotide sequence: TGTGCCAGCAGTTACCCCACGGGACAGGGGGTAGTGGCTTTCTTT. Its protein is CASSYPTGQGVVAFF.

The chain combines TRBV4-2 with TRBJ2-7; 7 bases fit TRBD2. The length of the CDR3 is 14 residues. CDR1 and CDR2 from the germline V gene are LGHNA and YNFKEQ. After removal of 1 base from V and 1 base from J, the junction contained 1 base not matched to a gene. CDR3 sequence reads: CASSQGGGSYEQYF. The CDR3 DNA reads TGTGCCAGCAGCCAAGGCGGGGGTTCCTACGAGCAGTACTTC.

The chain is built from TRBV9 and TRBJ1-4, with 10 bases aligning to TRBD1. The CDR3 contains 15 residues. Germline trimming cut 1 base from V and 8 bases from J; bases unmatched to any gene: 5. Germline lookup yields CDR1 SGDLS and CDR2 YYNGEE. The CDR3: CASSVYGDRGEKLFF. In DNA, the CDR3 is TGTGCCAGCAGCGTATATGGGGACAGGGGCGAAAAACTGTTTTTT.

The rearrangement links TRBV5-6 to TRBJ2-3; TRBD2 matches 10 bases. After removal of 1 base from V and 6 bases from J, the junction contained 5 bases not matched to a gene. Germline CDR1 and CDR2: SGHDT and YYEEEE. The CDR3 is made up of 15 amino acids. The CDR3 DNA reads as TGTGCCAGCAGCTTGTTAAGCGGGGGGGCCGATACGCAGTATTTT. Translating it yields CASSLLSGGADTQYF.